The clone carrying this TCR beta chain was counted only a few times. Its specificity is not known. TCRdb re-derived calls from the 5' RACE reads in MiXCR, one entry per CDR3 protein. The sample lists about 350,000 distinct CDR3 sequences, roughly 22% occurring once. The entry originates in a study of CD8 T cells in ankylosing spondylitis. Study-wide points: Disease-linked clones were reportedly significantly enriched in matched ankylosing spondylitis synovial fluid.

V lost 1 base and J 6 bases, leaving 8 bases between the germline ends. The CDR3 has 13 amino acids. Germline V gene lookup returns CDR1 SGHDN and CDR2 FVKESK. The receptor was derived from a male donor with ankylosing spondylitis or in good health (not recorded which). This rearrangement joins TRBV14 to TRBJ2-3; D is unclear. The sample comprised blood, either unsorted or a sorted T cell fraction (not recorded which). CDR3 in DNA: TGTGCCAGCAGCCAAGCCCGCCGGGATACGCAGTATTTT. This sequence encodes CASSQARRDTQYF.